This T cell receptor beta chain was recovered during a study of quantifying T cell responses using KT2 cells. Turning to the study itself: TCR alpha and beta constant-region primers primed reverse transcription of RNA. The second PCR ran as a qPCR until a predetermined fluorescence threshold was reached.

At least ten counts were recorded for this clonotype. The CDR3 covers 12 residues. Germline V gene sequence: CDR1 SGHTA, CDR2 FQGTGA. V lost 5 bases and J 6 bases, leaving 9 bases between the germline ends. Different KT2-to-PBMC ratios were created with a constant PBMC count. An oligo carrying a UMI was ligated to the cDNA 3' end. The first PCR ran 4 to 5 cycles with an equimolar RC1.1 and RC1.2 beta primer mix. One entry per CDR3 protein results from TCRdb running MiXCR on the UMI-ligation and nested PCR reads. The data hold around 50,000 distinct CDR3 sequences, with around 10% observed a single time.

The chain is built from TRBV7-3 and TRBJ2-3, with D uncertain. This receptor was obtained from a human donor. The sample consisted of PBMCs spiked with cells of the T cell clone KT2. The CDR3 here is CASSPGSDTQYF. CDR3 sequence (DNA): TGTGCCAGCAGCCCCGGTAGTGATACGCAGTATTTT.